The clone carrying this TCR beta chain has at least ten counts. Its cognate antigen is unknown. Specified time point: persistent/refractory GD, antithyroid drugs over 5 years with positive TRAb. TCR sequences were obtained from RNA taken from PBMCs. Germline V CDR1 and CDR2: SGHRS, YFSETQ. The CDR3 length is 15 residues. V was trimmed by 5 bases and J by 0 bases, leaving 9 bases between them. This sample is drawn from a study of regulatory T cells in long-lasting Graves disease. Study findings and constraints: Because few samples were included, accuracy may have been lower.

In building TCR beta libraries, iRepertoire HTBI primers were used together with Arm-PCR of CDR3 regions. TCRdb redid the calling of the multiplex PCR reads with MiXCR, one entry per CDR3 protein. Here the sample spans under 500,000 distinct CDR3 sequences, less than 25% being singletons. The chain carries TRBV5-1 and TRBJ2-6; the D gene is possibly TRBD1 (6 bases). Specimen: peripheral blood mononuclear cells (PBMCs), collected when the disease was refractory, from a patient treated with antithyroid drugs. The source of this sequence is a female donor with Graves disease. This CDR3 reads CASSLQGSGANVLTF. CDR3 in DNA: TGCGCCAGCAGTCTACAGGGCTCTGGGGCCAACGTCCTGACTTTC.